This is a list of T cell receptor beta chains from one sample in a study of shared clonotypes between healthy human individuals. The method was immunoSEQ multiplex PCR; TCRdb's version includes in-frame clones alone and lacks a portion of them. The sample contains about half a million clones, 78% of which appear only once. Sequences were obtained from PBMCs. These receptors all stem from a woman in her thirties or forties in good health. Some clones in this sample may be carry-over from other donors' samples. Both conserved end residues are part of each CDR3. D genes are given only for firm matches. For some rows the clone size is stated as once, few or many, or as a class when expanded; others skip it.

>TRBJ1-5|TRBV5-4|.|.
TGTGCCAGCAGCTTGGGAGAGACGGCAGGCAATCAGCCCCAGCATTTT
CASSLGETAGNQPQHF
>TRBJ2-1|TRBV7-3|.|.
TGTGCCAGCAGCCCGAGAAGTTACAATGAGCAGTTCTTC
CASSPRSYNEQFF
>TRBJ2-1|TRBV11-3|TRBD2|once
TGTGCCAGCAGCTTTGGAAGCGGGAGGAACAATGAGCAGTTCTTC
CASSFGSGRNNEQFF
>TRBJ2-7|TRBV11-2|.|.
TGTGCCAGCAGCTTACCGTCGGGAGTGTACGAGCAGTACTTC
CASSLPSGVYEQYF
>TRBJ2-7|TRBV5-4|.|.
TGTGCCAGCAGCCAAGACCAATCGGGGAAAACCACCTACGAGCAGTACTTC
CASSQDQSGKTTYEQYF
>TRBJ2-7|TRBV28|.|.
TGTGCCAGCAGTAATGCCTGGAATAGAGGCAGGTTAGCGCGGGAGCAGTACTTC
CASSNAWNRGRLAREQYF
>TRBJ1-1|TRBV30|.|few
TGTGCCTGGAGACAGGACACGAACACTGAAGCTTTCTTT
CAWRQDTNTEAFF
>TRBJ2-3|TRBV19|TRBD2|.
TGTGCCAGTAGCCCTGGGGGGGGCACAGATACGCAGTATTTT
CASSPGGGTDTQYF
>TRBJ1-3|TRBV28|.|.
TGTGCCAGCGGGGTCGGAAGAAACACCATATATTTT
CASGVGRNTIYF
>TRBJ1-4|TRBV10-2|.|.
TGCGCCAGCAGGATGACAGATGCTAATGAAAAACTGTTTTTT
CASRMTDANEKLFF
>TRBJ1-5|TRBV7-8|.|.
TGTGCCAGCAGCCCCGGACAGTACAATCAGCCCCAGCATTTT
CASSPGQYNQPQHF
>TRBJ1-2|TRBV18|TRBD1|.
TGTGCCAGCTCACTCACGACAGGGCATTCGGGCGGCTACACCTTC
CASSLTTGHSGGYTF
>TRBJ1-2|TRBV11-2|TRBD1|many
TGTGCCAGCAGCCCTCGGACAGGGGGGAGGTATGGCTACACCTTC
CASSPRTGGRYGYTF
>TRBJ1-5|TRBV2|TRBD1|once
TGTGCCAGCAGTGGGGGACAGCTTAATCAGCCCCAGCATTTT
CASSGGQLNQPQHF
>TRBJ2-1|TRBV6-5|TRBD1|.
TGTGCCAGCAGCCGGGACAGTTACAATGAGCAGTTCTTC
CASSRDSYNEQFF
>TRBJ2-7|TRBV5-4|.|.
TGTGCCAGCAGCTTGAAACAGGGCACCCCCTACGAGCAGTACTTC
CASSLKQGTPYEQYF
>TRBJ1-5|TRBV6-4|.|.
TGTGCCAGCGACAGAAATAGCAATCAGCCCCAGCATTTT
CASDRNSNQPQHF
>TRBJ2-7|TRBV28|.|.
TGTGCCAGCAGTTTAGTGCCCTACGAGCAGTACTTC
CASSLVPYEQYF
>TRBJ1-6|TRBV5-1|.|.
TGCGCCAGCAGCTTGGCGGACGGAGGCTCACCCCTCCACTTT
CASSLADGGSPLHF
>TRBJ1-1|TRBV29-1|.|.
TGCAGCGTTTATGGGACACCCGACGCTGAAGCTTTCTTT
CSVYGTPDAEAFF
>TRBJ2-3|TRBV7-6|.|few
TGTGCCAGCAGCTTTAAGGTTGGAGGAGATACGCAGTATTTT
CASSFKVGGDTQYF
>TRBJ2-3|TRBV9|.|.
TGTGCCAGCAGCACCCGCGGACGCGGCCCAGATACGCAGTATTTT
CASSTRGRGPDTQYF
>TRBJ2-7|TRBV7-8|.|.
TGTGCCAGCAGCTTAGGCAGGACCTACGAGCAGTACTTC
CASSLGRTYEQYF
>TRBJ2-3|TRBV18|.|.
TGTGCCAGCTCACCTCGGACACAAAGCACAGATACGCAGTATTTT
CASSPRTQSTDTQYF
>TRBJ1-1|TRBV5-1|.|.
TGCGCCAGCAGCTCGGGACAAACGAACACTGAAGCTTTCTTT
CASSSGQTNTEAFF
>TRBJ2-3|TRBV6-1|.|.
TGTGCCAGCGCCCTTTCGACAGCCCCAGATACGCAGTATTTT
CASALSTAPDTQYF
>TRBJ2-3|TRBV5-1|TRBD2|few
TGCGCCAGCAGCCCCGGGACTAGCGGCACAGATACGCAGTATTTT
CASSPGTSGTDTQYF
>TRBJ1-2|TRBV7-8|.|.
TGTGCCAGCAGCCCGACAGTGAACCTTAACTATGGCTACACCTTC
CASSPTVNLNYGYTF
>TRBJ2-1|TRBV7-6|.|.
TGTGCCAGCAGCTTTTCAGGGACGTCACACAATGAGCAGTTCTTC
CASSFSGTSHNEQFF
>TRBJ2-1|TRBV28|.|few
TGTGCCAGCAGTTTCCAGCGGGTGGTGGGCAATGAGCAGTTCTTC
CASSFQRVVGNEQFF
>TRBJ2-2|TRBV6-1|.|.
TGTGCCAGCAGTGATCCACGTTTGGGGGGCCCGAACACCGGGGAGCTGTTTTTT
CASSDPRLGGPNTGELFF
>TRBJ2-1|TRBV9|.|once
TGTGCCAGCAGCGTAGGGGAGGTACCAGGGGCCAATGAGCAGTTCTTC
CASSVGEVPGANEQFF
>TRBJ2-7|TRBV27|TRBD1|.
TGTGCCAGCAGTTTATCCTTTTGGGACAGGGTCTACGAGCAGTACTTC
CASSLSFWDRVYEQYF
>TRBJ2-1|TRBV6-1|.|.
TGTGCCAGCAGTGAAGCGCCCACAGTTTCCAATCTGGAGCAGTTCTTC
CASSEAPTVSNLEQFF
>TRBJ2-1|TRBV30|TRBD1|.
TGTGCCTGGAGTGGTCGACAGGGTTGGGGCAATGAGCAGTTCTTC
CAWSGRQGWGNEQFF
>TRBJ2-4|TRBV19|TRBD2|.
TGTGCCAGTAGTATCGGGAGGGAAATTGCCAAAAACATTCAGTACTTC
CASSIGREIAKNIQYF
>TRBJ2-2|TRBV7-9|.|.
TGTGCCAGCAGCTATAAGGGAGGGAACACCGGGGAGCTGTTTTTT
CASSYKGGNTGELFF
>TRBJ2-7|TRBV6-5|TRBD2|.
TGTGCCAGCAGTTACAGCCTCGTGACTAGCGGGTACGAGCAGTACTTC
CASSYSLVTSGYEQYF
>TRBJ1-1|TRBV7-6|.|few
TGTGCCAGCAGCCGTGGGGGGCGAGGGACTGAAGCTTTCTTT
CASSRGGRGTEAFF
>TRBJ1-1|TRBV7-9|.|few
TGTGCCAGCAGCTTAGGGGCAGCTGAAGCTTTCTTT
CASSLGAAEAFF
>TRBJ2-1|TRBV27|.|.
TGTGCCAGCAGGACAGGTGGGCCCTACAATGAGCAGTTCTTC
CASRTGGPYNEQFF
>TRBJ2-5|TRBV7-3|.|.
TGTGCCAGCAGCTTAACTTCGGGGGATCCAGAGACCCAGTACTTC
CASSLTSGDPETQYF
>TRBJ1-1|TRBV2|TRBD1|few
TGTGCCAGCAGTGGACAGGGAATCACTGAAGCTTTCTTT
CASSGQGITEAFF
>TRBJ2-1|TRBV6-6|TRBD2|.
TGTGCCAGCACCCCAACTAGCGGGAGTTTAAATGAGCAGTTCTTC
CASTPTSGSLNEQFF
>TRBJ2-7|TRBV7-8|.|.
TGTGCCAGCAGCTTATCCGGACAGTTACCCTACGAGCAGTACTTC
CASSLSGQLPYEQYF
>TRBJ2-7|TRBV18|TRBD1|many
TGTGCCAGCTCACCCACCAGGACAGGGGGGACCGAGCAGTACTTC
CASSPTRTGGTEQYF
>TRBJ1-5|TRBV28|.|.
TGTGCCAGCAATCTCTGGAATCAGCCCCAGCATTTT
CASNLWNQPQHF
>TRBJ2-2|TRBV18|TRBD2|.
TGTGCCAGCTCACCAACGGGACTAGCGGGACCAAACACCGGGGAGCTGTTTTTT
CASSPTGLAGPNTGELFF
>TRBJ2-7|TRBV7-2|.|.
TGTGCCAGCAGCAAGAAAGGGGAGGTCTACGAGCAGTACTTC
CASSKKGEVYEQYF
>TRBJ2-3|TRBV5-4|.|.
TGTGCCAGCAGCTTGGGTGGAGATACGCAGTATTTT
CASSLGGDTQYF
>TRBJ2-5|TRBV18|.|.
TGTGCCAGCTCACTGCAAGAGACCCAGTACTTC
CASSLQETQYF
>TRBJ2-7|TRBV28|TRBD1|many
TGTGCCAGCGGCCGACAGGGACCCTACGAGCAGTACTTC
CASGRQGPYEQYF
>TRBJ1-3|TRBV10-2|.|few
TGCGCCAGCAGACAGGGCTTCTCTGGAAACACCATATATTTT
CASRQGFSGNTIYF